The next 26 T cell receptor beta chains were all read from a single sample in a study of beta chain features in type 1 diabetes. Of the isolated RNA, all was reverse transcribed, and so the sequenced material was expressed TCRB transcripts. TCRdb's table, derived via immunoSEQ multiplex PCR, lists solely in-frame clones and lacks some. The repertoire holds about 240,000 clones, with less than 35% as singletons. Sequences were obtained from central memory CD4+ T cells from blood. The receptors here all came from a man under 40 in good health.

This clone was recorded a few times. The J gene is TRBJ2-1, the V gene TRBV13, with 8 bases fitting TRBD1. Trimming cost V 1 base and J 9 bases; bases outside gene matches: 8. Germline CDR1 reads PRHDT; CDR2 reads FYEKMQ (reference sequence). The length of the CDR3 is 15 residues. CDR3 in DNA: TGTGCCAGCAGCTTAGCGGGACAGGCTATCAGTGAGCAGTTCTTC. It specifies CASSLAGQAISEQFF.

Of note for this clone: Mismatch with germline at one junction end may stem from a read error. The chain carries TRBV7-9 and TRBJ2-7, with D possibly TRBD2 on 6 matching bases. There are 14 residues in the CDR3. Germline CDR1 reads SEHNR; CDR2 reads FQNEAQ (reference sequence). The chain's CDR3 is CASSQEGGTHEQYF. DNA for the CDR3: TGCGCCAGCAGCCAAGAAGGAGGGACCCACGAGCAGTACTTC. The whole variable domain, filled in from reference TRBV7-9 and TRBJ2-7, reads DTGVSQNPRHKITKRGQNVTFRCDPISEHNRLYWYRQTLGQGPEFLTYFQNEAQLEKSRLLSDRFSAERPKGSFSTLEIQRTEQGDSAMYLCASSQEGGTHEQYFGPGTRLTVT.

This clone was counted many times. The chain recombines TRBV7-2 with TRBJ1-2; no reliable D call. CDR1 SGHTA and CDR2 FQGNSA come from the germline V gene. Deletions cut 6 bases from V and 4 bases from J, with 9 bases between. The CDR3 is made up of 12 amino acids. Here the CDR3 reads CASSLYSYGYTF. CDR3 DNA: TGTGCCAGCAGTTTGTATAGCTATGGCTACACCTTC. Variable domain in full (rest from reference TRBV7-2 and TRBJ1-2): GAGVSQSPSNKVTEKGKDVELRCDPISGHTALYWYRQSLGQGLEFLIYFQGNSAPDKSGLPSDRFSAERTGGSVSTLTIQRTQQEDSAVYLCASSLYSYGYTFGSGTRLTVV.

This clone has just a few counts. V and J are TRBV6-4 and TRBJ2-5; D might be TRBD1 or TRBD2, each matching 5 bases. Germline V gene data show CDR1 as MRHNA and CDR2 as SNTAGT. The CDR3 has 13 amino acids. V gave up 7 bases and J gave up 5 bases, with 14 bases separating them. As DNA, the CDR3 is TGTGCCAGCACCGCCCGAGGGGTGGAGACCCAGTACTTC. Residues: CASTARGVETQYF.

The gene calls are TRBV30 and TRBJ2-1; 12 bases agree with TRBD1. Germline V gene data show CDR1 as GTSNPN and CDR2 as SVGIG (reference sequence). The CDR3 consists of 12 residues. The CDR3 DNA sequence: TGTGCGGCCGGGACAGGGGGCGTTGAGCAGTTCTTC. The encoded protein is CAAGTGGVEQFF.

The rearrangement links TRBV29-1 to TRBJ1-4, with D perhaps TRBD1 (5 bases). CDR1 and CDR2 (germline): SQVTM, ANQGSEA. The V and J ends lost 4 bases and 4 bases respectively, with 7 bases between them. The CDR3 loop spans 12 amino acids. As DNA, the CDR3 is TGCAGCGTTGGGGGGATTAATGAAAAACTGTTTTTT. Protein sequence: CSVGGINEKLFF.

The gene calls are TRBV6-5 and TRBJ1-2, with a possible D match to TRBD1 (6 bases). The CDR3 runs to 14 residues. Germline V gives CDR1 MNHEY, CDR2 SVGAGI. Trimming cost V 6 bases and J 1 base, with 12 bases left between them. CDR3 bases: TGTGCCAGCAGGCTCGGGACAAATAACTATGGCTACACCTTC. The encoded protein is CASRLGTNNYGYTF.

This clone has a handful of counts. The CDR3 loop is CATSRVGGETQYF. CDR3 DNA: TGTGCCACCAGCAGAGTCGGAGGGGAGACCCAGTACTTC. The V and J genes are TRBV15 and TRBJ2-5; TRBD2 might be the D (6 bases). Trimming left V 1 base short and J 5 bases short, with 8 bases between. The CDR3 is 13 amino acids. The germline V gene encodes CDR1 LNHNV and CDR2 YYDKDF (reference sequence).

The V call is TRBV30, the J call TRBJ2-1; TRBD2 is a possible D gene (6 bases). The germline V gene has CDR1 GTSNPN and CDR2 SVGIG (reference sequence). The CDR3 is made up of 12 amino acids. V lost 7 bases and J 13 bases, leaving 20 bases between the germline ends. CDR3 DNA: TGTGCCTCCACAACCCCGGGGCGGGGACAGTTCTTC. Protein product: CASTTPGRGQFF.

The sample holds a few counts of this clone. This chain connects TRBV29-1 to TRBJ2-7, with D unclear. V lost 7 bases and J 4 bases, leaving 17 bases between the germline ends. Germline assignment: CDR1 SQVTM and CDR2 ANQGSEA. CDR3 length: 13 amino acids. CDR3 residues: CSAGEDRAYEQYF. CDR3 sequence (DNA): TGCAGCGCTGGTGAGGATCGGGCTTACGAGCAGTACTTC.

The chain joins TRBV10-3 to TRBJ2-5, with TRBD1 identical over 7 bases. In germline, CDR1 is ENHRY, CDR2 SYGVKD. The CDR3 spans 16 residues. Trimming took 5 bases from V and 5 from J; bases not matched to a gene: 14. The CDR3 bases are TGTGCCATCAGTCGGACAGGCCAAAGCAAGGGGGAGACCCAGTACTTC. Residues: CAISRTGQSKGETQYF.

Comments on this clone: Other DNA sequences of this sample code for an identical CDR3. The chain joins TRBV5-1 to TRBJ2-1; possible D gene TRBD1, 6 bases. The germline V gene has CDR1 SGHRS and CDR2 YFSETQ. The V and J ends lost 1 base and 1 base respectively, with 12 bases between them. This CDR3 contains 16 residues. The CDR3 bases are TGCGCCAGCAGCTTGTCGGTTCAGGGGTCCTACAATGAGCAGTTCTTC. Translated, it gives CASSLSVQGSYNEQFF.

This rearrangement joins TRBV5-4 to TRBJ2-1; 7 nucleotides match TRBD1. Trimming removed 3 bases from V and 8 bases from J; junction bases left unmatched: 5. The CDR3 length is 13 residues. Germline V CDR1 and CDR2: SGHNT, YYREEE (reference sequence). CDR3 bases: TGTGCCAGCAGCTCTTACAGGGGACATGAGCAGTTCTTC. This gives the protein CASSSYRGHEQFF.

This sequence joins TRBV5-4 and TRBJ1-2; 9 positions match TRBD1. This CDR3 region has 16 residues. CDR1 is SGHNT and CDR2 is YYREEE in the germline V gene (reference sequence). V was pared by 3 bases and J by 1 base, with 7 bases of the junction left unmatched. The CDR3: CASSSPTGGGNYGYTF. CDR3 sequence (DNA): TGTGCCAGCAGCTCCCCAACAGGGGGCGGTAACTATGGCTACACCTTC.

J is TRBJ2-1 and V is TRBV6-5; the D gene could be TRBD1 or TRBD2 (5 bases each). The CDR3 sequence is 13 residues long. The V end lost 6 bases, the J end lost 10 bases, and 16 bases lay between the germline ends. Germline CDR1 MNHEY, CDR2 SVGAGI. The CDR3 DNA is TGTGCCAGCAGCTGGGGCCGGGAACGAGAGCAGTTCTTC. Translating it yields CASSWGREREQFF.

The CDR3 here is CASSPTGDTDTQYF. In nucleotides, the CDR3 is TGTGCCAGCAGCCCTACGGGGGACACAGATACGCAGTATTTT. The chain uses TRBV7-2 and TRBJ2-3; TRBD2 is a possible D gene (6 bases). The CDR3 spans 14 residues. The V and J ends lost 5 bases and 2 bases respectively, with 11 bases between them. Germline CDR1 and CDR2: SGHTA and FQGNSA.

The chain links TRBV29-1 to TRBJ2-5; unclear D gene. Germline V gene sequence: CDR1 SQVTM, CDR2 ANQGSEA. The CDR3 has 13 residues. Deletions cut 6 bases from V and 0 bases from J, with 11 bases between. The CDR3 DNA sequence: TGCAGCGTCAGGCTATGGTACCAAGAGACCCAGTACTTC. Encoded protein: CSVRLWYQETQYF.

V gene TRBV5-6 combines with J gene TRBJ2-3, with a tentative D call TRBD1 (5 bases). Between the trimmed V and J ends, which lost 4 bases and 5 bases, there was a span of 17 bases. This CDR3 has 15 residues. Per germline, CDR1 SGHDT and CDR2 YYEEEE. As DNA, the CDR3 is TGTGCCAGCAGCCTACGGGCAGGGTGGAAAGATACGCAGTATTTT. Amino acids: CASSLRAGWKDTQYF.

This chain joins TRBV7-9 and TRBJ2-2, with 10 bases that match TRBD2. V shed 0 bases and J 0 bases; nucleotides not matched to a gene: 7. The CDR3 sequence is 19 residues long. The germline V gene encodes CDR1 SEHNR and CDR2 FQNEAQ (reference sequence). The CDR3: CASSLARSGRAPNTGELFF. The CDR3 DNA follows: TGTGCCAGCAGCTTAGCGAGGAGCGGGAGGGCCCCGAACACCGGGGAGCTGTTTTTT.

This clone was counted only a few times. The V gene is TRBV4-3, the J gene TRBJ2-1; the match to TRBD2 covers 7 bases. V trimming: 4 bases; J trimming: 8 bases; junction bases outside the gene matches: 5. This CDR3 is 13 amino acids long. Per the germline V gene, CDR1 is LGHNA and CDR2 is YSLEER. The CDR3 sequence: CASSLGLGDEQFF. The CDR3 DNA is TGCGCCAGCAGCCTTGGACTAGGCGATGAGCAGTTCTTC.

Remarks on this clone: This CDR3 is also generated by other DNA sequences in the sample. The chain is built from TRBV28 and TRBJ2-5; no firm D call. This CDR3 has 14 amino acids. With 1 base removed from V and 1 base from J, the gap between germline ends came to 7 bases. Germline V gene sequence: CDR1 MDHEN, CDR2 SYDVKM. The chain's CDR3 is CASSLSAAQETQYF. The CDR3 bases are TGTGCCAGCAGTTTATCGGCAGCCCAAGAGACCCAGTACTTC. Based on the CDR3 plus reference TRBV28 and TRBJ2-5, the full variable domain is DVKVTQSSRYLVKRTGEKVFLECVQDMDHENMFWYRQDPGLGLRLIYFSYDVKMKEKGDIPEGYSVSREKKERFSLILESASTNQTSMYLCASSLSAAQETQYFGPGTRLLVL.

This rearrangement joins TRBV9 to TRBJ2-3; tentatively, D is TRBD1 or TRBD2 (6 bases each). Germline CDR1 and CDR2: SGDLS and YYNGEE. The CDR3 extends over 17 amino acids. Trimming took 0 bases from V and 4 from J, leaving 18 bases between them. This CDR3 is CASSVAAGFGGADTQYF. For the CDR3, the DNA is TGTGCCAGCAGCGTAGCCGCGGGCTTCGGGGGCGCAGATACGCAGTATTTT. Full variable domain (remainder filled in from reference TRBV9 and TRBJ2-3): DSGVTQTPKHLITATGQRVTLRCSPRSGDLSVYWYQQSLDQGLQFLIQYYNGEERAKGNILERFSAQQFPDLHSELNLSSLELGDSALYFCASSVAAGFGGADTQYFGPGTRLTVL.

Written as DNA, the CDR3 is TGCGCCAGCAGCCAAGATGAGTGGAGGACCCAGTACTTC. Its translation is CASSQDEWRTQYF. The chain employs TRBV4-1 and TRBJ2-5; D remains ambiguous. Looked up from germline, CDR1 is MGHRA and CDR2 is YSYEKL. Between the trimmed V and J ends, which lost 0 bases and 7 bases, there was a span of 9 bases. The CDR3 spans 13 residues.

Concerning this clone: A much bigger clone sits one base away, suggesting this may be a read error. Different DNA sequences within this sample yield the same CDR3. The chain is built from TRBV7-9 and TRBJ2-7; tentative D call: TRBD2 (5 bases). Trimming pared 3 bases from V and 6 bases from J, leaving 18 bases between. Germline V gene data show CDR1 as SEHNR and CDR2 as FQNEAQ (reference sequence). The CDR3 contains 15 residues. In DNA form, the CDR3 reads TGTGCCAGCAGCTTGGGGAAGAGAGGGCCAGGCGAGCAGTACTTC. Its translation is CASSLGKRGPGEQYF.

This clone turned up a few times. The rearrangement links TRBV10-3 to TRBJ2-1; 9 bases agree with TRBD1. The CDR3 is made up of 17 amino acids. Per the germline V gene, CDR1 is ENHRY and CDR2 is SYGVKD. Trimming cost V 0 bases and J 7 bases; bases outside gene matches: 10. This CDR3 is CAISESGRQGGFNEQFF. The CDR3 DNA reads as TGTGCCATCAGTGAGTCGGGGAGACAGGGGGGTTTTAATGAGCAGTTCTTC.

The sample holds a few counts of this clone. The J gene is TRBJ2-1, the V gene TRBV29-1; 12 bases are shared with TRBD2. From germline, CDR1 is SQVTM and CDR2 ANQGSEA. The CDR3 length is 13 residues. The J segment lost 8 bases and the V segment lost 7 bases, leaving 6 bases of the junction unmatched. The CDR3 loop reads CSALSSGRDEQFF. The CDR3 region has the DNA TGCAGCGCACTCTCTAGCGGGAGGGATGAGCAGTTCTTC.